This T cell receptor beta chain is drawn from a study of CD8+ T cells in alopecia areata. Findings of the study overall: An increase in clonality over normal scalp was evident in lesional scalp, especially alopecia totalis/universalis. Sequence data from scalp samples additionally include resident alphabeta T cells of normal skin. TCR sharing across patients was less clear than in mice, possibly HLA-related.

V shed 3 bases and J shed 10 bases, with 20 bases lying between them. CDR1 SGHRS and CDR2 YFSETQ come from the germline V gene. The CDR3 length is 14 residues. RNA extraction was followed by reverse transcription into cDNA, which acted as the sequencing template. Clones were read by immunoSEQ multiplex PCR, and TCRdb kept only the in-frame ones, dropping some. The sample carries under 250,000 clones, approximately 60% recorded once. Of note for this clone: Its antigen is unidentified.

The V gene is TRBV5-1, the J gene TRBJ2-7; D is ambiguous. This clonotype was obtained from a human donor in good health. The sample taken for sequencing was CD8+ T cells sorted from blood. CDR3 region: CASSSKTDSYIQYF. In DNA, the CDR3 is TGCGCCAGCAGCTCCAAGACCGACTCGTACATCCAGTACTTC.